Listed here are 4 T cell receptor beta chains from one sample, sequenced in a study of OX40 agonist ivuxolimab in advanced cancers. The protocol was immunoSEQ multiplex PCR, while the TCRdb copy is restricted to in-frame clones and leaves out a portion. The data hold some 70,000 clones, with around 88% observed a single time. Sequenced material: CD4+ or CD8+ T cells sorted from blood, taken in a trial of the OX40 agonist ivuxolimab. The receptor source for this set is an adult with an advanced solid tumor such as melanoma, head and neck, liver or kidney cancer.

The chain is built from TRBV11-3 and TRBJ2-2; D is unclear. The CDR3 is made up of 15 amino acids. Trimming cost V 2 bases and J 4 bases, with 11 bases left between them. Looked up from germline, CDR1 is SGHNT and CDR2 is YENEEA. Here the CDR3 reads CASSLLDRTTGELFF. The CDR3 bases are TGTGCCAGCAGCTTACTAGACCGAACCACCGGGGAGCTGTTTTTT.

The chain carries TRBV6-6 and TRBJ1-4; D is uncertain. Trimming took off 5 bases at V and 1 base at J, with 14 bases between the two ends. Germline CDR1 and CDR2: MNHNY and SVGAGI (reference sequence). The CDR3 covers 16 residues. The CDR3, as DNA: TGTGCCAGCAGTCGCTCCCTTGGGCGAACTAATGAAAAACTGTTTTTT. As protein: CASSRSLGRTNEKLFF.

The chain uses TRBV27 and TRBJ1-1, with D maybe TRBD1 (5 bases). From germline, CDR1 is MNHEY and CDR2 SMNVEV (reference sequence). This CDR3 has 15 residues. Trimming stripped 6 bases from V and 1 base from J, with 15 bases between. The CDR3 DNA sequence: TGTGCCAGCAGGACTCTCGGGGCCCCGAACACTGAAGCTTTCTTT. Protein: CASRTLGAPNTEAFF.

The CDR3 coding sequence is TGTGCCAGCAGCCTAGGGACTAGCGGGGGTGGCGATGAGCAGTTCTTC. It yields the protein CASSLGTSGGGDEQFF. J is TRBJ2-1 and V is TRBV7-9, with TRBD2 matching 14 bases. The V segment lost 5 bases and the J segment 8 bases; nucleotides outside the gene matches: 8. The length of the CDR3 is 16 residues. CDR1 and CDR2 from the germline V gene are SEHNR and FQNEAQ (reference sequence).